This entry features one T cell receptor (beta chain) sequence. As yet, its antigen is unknown. The sample is drawn from a study of T cell responses to AZD1222 COVID-19 vaccine. The protocol was immunoSEQ multiplex PCR, while the TCRdb copy is restricted to in-frame clones and leaves out a portion. The table lists 210,000 or so clones, approximately 94% of them singletons. General study points: No day 14 peak samples; only post-peak repertoires were characterized. The donor group comprised mostly white British people and more females; the analysis possibly underestimated clonal diversity. Regions 160-218 and 743-854 held dominance among vaccine-associated CD4 TCRs, which spanned spike.

CDR3 length: 13 residues. Trimming removed 7 bases from V and 1 base from J, with 10 bases in between. The germline V gene encodes CDR1 SNHLY and CDR2 FYNNEI. The TCR was taken from an adult in good health. The specimen was peripheral blood, collected on day 0 of MenACWY control vaccination. The rearrangement uses TRBV2 and TRBJ1-1, with a weak D call TRBD1 (5 bases). The CDR3 loop is CASIGQANTEAFF. The CDR3 DNA sequence: TGTGCCAGCATCGGACAAGCGAACACTGAAGCTTTCTTT.